Listed here are 23 T cell receptor beta chains from one sample, sequenced in a study of spatial heterogeneity in lung cancer. The time point: sample taken at primary tumor resection. TCRdb fed the 5' RACE reads into MiXCR, producing one record per CDR3 protein. The sample shows under 85,000 distinct CDR3 sequences, around 7.8% of them seen only once. Material: PBMCs, obtained at surgery. These receptor sequences come from a male donor with early-stage non-small cell lung cancer.

This clonotype was counted at least ten times. This chain uses TRBV5-1 with TRBJ1-1; D is undetermined. The germline CDR1 and CDR2 sequences are SGHRS and YFSETQ. The V end was cut by 1 base, the J end by 3 bases, with 7 bases between. The CDR3 is 13 amino acids. The CDR3 region is CASSLPADTEAFF. The CDR3 DNA is TGCGCCAGCAGCTTGCCCGCGGACACTGAAGCTTTCTTT.

The V gene is TRBV7-9, the J gene TRBJ2-7; D ambiguous. The germline V gene has CDR1 SEHNR and CDR2 FQNEAQ (reference sequence). V was shortened by 3 bases and J by 4 bases, with 7 bases between the two germline ends. There are 12 residues in the CDR3. The CDR3 DNA follows: TGTGCCAGCAGCTTTGACGGATACGAGCAGTACTTC. Translation: CASSFDGYEQYF.

V is TRBV2 and J is TRBJ2-7; TRBD1 is a possible D gene (5 bases). Trimming removed 6 bases at V and 6 bases at J, with 9 bases between. The CDR3 runs 11 residues. Looked up from germline, CDR1 is SNHLY and CDR2 is FYNNEI. The CDR3 loop reads CASRIQGEQYF. The DNA for the CDR3 is TGTGCCAGCAGAATCCAGGGCGAGCAGTACTTC.

This clonotype was seen ten or more times. The V gene is TRBV10-3, the J gene TRBJ2-7; 8 bases are a match to TRBD1. In germline, CDR1 is ENHRY, CDR2 SYGVKD. CDR3 length equals 11 residues. Trimming removed 9 bases from V and 4 bases from J; junction bases left unmatched: 2. Here the CDR3 reads CAIRDRYEQYF. DNA of the CDR3: TGTGCCATACGGGACAGGTACGAGCAGTACTTC.

This clonotype was detected ten times or more. The chain employs TRBV5-6 and TRBJ2-4; D is possibly TRBD2 (5 bases). Per germline, CDR1 SGHDT and CDR2 YYEEEE. The V end was cut by 3 bases, the J end by 6 bases, with 13 bases between. The CDR3 contains 14 residues. The CDR3 sequence: CASSSRAGGNIQYF. Here the CDR3 DNA reads TGTGCCAGCAGCTCGAGGGCCGGTGGAAACATTCAGTACTTC.

The sample holds many counts of this clonotype. The V and J genes are TRBV6-5 and TRBJ1-1, with TRBD1 matching over 8 bases. CDR3 length equals 16 residues. Germline V gives CDR1 MNHEY, CDR2 SVGAGI. Trimming at V came to 6 bases and at J to 0 bases, leaving 9 bases not matched to a gene. DNA for the CDR3: TGTGCCAGCAGGCTAACAGGGGGGAGGATGAACACTGAAGCTTTCTTT. This sequence encodes CASRLTGGRMNTEAFF.

The sample holds many counts of this clonotype. This sequence joins TRBV25-1 and TRBJ1-3; D is possibly TRBD1 (5 bases). The CDR3 is 16 residues long. V dropped 4 bases and J dropped 0 bases, with 13 bases sitting between them. The germline V gene has CDR1 MGHDK and CDR2 SYGVNS. The CDR3, as DNA: TGTGCCAGCAGTGCCCTCCAGGGTTTCTCTGGAAACACCATATATTTT. Its protein is CASSALQGFSGNTIYF. Full variable domain (rest looked up from reference TRBV25-1 and TRBJ1-3): EADIYQTPRYLVIGTGKKITLECSQTMGHDKMYWYQQDPGMELHLIHYSYGVNSTEKGDLSSESTVSRIRTEHFPLTLESARPSHTSQYLCASSALQGFSGNTIYFGEGSWLTVV.

This clonotype was counted ten times or more. The chain has TRBV5-1 and TRBJ2-2; D unclear. The V end lost 0 bases, the J end lost 5 bases, and 11 bases lay between the germline ends. The CDR3 is made up of 15 amino acids. Germline values: CDR1 SGHRS, CDR2 YFSETQ. The CDR3 loop reads CASSLEARKTGELFF. The CDR3 DNA is TGCGCCAGCAGCTTGGAGGCACGAAAAACCGGGGAGCTGTTTTTT.

This clonotype showed up many times. The V call is TRBV19, the J call TRBJ1-2; D perhaps matches TRBD1 (5 bases). The CDR3 has 16 residues. Germline values: CDR1 LNHDA, CDR2 SQIVND (reference sequence). Between the trimmed V and J ends, which lost 4 bases and 4 bases, there was a span of 19 bases. CDR3 sequence reads: CASSSRQTPSPYGYTF. In DNA, the CDR3 is TGTGCCAGTAGTAGTCGACAGACTCCGAGTCCCTATGGCTACACCTTC.

Ten or more counts support this clonotype. J is TRBJ2-1 and V is TRBV7-2, with 9 nucleotides matching TRBD2. This CDR3 comprises 16 residues. The V gene end was trimmed by 4 bases and the J gene end by 2 bases; junction bases not matched to a gene: 6. Germline lookup yields CDR1 SGHTA and CDR2 FQGNSA. CDR3 in amino acids: CASSSSGTSTYNEQFF. CDR3 nucleotides: TGTGCCAGCAGCTCCAGCGGGACTAGCACCTACAATGAGCAGTTCTTC.

This clonotype was counted many times. V usage is TRBV5-5 and J usage is TRBJ2-2, with D unresolved. With 4 bases removed from V and 8 bases from J, the gap between germline ends came to 12 bases. Per germline, CDR1 SGHKS and CDR2 YYEKEE (reference sequence). This CDR3 comprises 13 residues. This CDR3 reads CASSPLATGELFF. CDR3 sequence (DNA): TGTGCCAGCAGCCCCCTCGCCACGGGGGAGCTGTTTTTT.

Only one count was recorded for this clonotype. It may be a read error: a sequence one base away is much more abundant. The CDR3, as DNA: TGTACCAGCAGCTTAGGGACTAGTCGCCATACTGAGCAGTTCTTC. This encodes CTSSLGTSRHTEQFF. The chain uses TRBV7-9 and TRBJ2-1, with 8 nucleotides matching TRBD2. The CDR3 is 15 residues long. Germline CDR1 is SEHNR and CDR2 is FQNEAQ (reference sequence).

There are many counts of this clonotype. The rearrangement uses TRBV29-1 and TRBJ2-5; D might be TRBD2 (6 bases). Germline CDR1 SQVTM, CDR2 ANQGSEA. V was trimmed by 0 bases and J by 4 bases, leaving 12 bases between them. The CDR3 consists of 14 residues. CDR3 nucleotide sequence: TGCAGCGTTGAAGAATTGGAGGAGGGAGAGACCCAGTACTTC. Amino acids: CSVEELEEGETQYF.

In DNA, the CDR3 is TGTGCCAGCAGCTCAGGGGTCAGCGGGGTATACAATGAGCAGTTCTTC. Encoded protein: CASSSGVSGVYNEQFF. The chain employs TRBV11-2 and TRBJ2-1; weak D call: TRBD2 (7 bases). The length of the CDR3 is 16 residues. Between the trimmed V and J ends, which lost 4 bases and 4 bases, there was a span of 17 bases. The germline CDR1 and CDR2 sequences are SGHAT and FQNNGV.

This clonotype was recorded many times. The chain has TRBV7-9 and TRBJ2-2; weak D call: TRBD2 (5 bases). From germline, CDR1 is SEHNR and CDR2 FQNEAQ (reference sequence). The CDR3 is made up of 13 amino acids. V was shortened by 1 base and J by 9 bases, with 9 bases between the two germline ends. The CDR3 coding sequence is TGTGCCAGCAGCTTAGGTGCCGGGAGGGAGCTGTTTTTT. It specifies CASSLGAGRELFF. Supplemented by reference TRBV7-9 and TRBJ2-2, the full variable domain reads DTGVSQNPRHKITKRGQNVTFRCDPISEHNRLYWYRQTLGQGPEFLTYFQNEAQLEKSRLLSDRFSAERPKGSFSTLEIQRTEQGDSAMYLCASSLGAGRELFFGEGSRLTVL.

This clonotype was picked up a small number of times. The genes are TRBV7-2 and TRBJ1-4; no clear D. V shed 5 bases and J shed 10 bases, with 14 bases lying between them. This CDR3 contains 13 residues. CDR1 and CDR2 (germline): SGHTA, FQGNSA. CDR3 in amino acids: CASSREGWRKLFF. As DNA, the CDR3 is TGTGCCAGCAGCCGAGAAGGCTGGAGAAAACTGTTTTTT.

The chain couples TRBV7-9 to TRBJ1-1; D call uncertain. This CDR3 has 14 residues. V lost 5 bases and J 1 base, leaving 11 bases between the germline ends. Looked up from germline, CDR1 is SEHNR and CDR2 is FQNEAQ (reference sequence). The CDR3 region is CASSRPPGNTEAFF. The CDR3 DNA sequence: TGTGCCAGCAGCCGCCCCCCAGGGAACACTGAAGCTTTCTTT. Complete variable domain (other parts from reference TRBV7-9 and TRBJ1-1): DTGVSQNPRHKITKRGQNVTFRCDPISEHNRLYWYRQTLGQGPEFLTYFQNEAQLEKSRLLSDRFSAERPKGSFSTLEIQRTEQGDSAMYLCASSRPPGNTEAFFGQGTRLTVV.

This clonotype was seen ten or more times. This chain uses TRBV29-1 with TRBJ1-2; a weak D match, TRBD1 (6 bases). CDR1 and CDR2 (germline): SQVTM, ANQGSEA. The CDR3 runs 13 residues. The V gene lost 7 bases and the J gene lost 6 bases, with 18 bases spanning the gap. The CDR3 sequence is CSGQAQGLDGYTF. As DNA, the CDR3 is TGCAGCGGTCAGGCTCAGGGGTTGGATGGCTACACCTTC.

The CDR3 DNA reads as TGCAGTGCTAGAGTTCCGGGGACAGGCTTAGCCAAAAACATTCAGTACTTC. This encodes CSARVPGTGLAKNIQYF. This chain uses TRBV20-1 with TRBJ2-4, with 8 bases matching TRBD1. This CDR3 has 17 residues. In germline, CDR1 is DFQATT, CDR2 SNEGSKA (reference sequence). V dropped 1 base and J dropped 0; count of bases not matched to a gene: 8.

In regard to this clonotype: A much larger clone lies one base from this, so it may be a read error. This chain connects TRBV2 to TRBJ2-7; 9 nucleotides line up with TRBD2. Germline V gene sequence: CDR1 SNHLY, CDR2 FYNNEI. CDR3 size: 14 residues. CDR3 sequence reads: CVSSGLASSYEQYF. The CDR3 bases are TGTGTCAGCAGTGGACTAGCGAGCTCCTACGAGCAGTACTTC. The full variable domain, with the rest looked up from reference TRBV2 and TRBJ2-7, is EPEVTQTPSHQVTQMGQEVILRCVPISNHLYFYWYRQILGQKVEFLVSFYNNEISEKSEIFDDQFSVERPDGSNFTLKIRSTKLEDSAMYFCVSSGLASSYEQYFGPGTRLTVT.

The V gene is TRBV7-2, the J gene TRBJ2-7, with 10 bases lining up with TRBD2. There are 14 residues in the CDR3. CDR1 SGHTA and CDR2 FQGNSA come from the germline V gene. V was clipped by 3 bases and J by 7 bases; unmatched bases: 6. The CDR3 loop is CASSFTGTSVEQYF. CDR3 DNA: TGTGCCAGCAGCTTCACCGGGACTAGCGTAGAGCAGTACTTC.

This clonotype was seen a handful of times. The rearrangement uses TRBV7-2 and TRBJ1-2; D possibly corresponds to TRBD1 (6 bases). The germline V and J ends were trimmed by 0 bases and 6 bases, with 8 bases remaining between them. Germline loops: CDR1 SGHTA, CDR2 FQGNSA. This CDR3 has 13 amino acids. For the CDR3, the DNA is TGTGCCAGCAGCTTAGCACAGGGCCATGGCTACACCTTC. It codes for CASSLAQGHGYTF.

This clonotype was recorded a few times. CDR3 sequence reads: CASSFGQGVKNEQFF. CDR3 bases: TGTGCCAGCAGTTTCGGACAGGGGGTTAAGAATGAGCAGTTCTTC. This rearrangement joins TRBV27 to TRBJ2-1; 10 bases are a match to TRBD1. The length of the CDR3 is 15 residues. The junction had 6 bases not matched to a gene; V was cut back by 3 bases and J by 7 bases. The germline V gene has CDR1 MNHEY and CDR2 SMNVEV (reference sequence).